This T cell receptor beta chain emerged from a study of OX40 agonist ivuxolimab in advanced cancers. Overall study: Ivuxolimab, an antibody acting as an agonist of OX40 (CD134), was used to treat patients. Among those enrolled, mean age was about 63 years (range roughly 20 to 80) and less than 90% were male. Overall study results and limits: The study observed clonal expansion of CD4+ and CD8+ blood T cells by week 6 at 0.1 to 3.0 mg/kg.

A note on this clone: Antigen specificity is unknown.

Patients were ruled out by autoimmune disease history or systemic immunosuppression. The germline V gene encodes CDR1 LGHNA and CDR2 YNFKEQ. V dropped 0 bases and J dropped 0 bases, with 6 bases sitting between them. The CDR3 contains 15 residues. TCRdb's table, derived via immunoSEQ multiplex PCR, lists solely in-frame clones and lacks some. The sample holds some 75,000 clones, around nine tenths seen once. The sequences come from CD4+ or CD8+ T cells sorted from blood, collected in a trial of the OX40 agonist ivuxolimab. The chain links TRBV4-2 to TRBJ1-5; unclear D gene. The TCR originated in an adult with an advanced solid tumor such as melanoma, head and neck, liver or kidney cancer. CDR3 in amino acids: CASSQEGSSNQPQHF. For the CDR3, the DNA is TGTGCCAGCAGCCAAGAGGGCAGTAGCAATCAGCCCCAGCATTTT.